The present TCR beta chain was sequenced within a study of shared clonotypes between healthy human individuals. Background on the study: The cohort comprised two women and a few men. Their ages spanned 18 to 49 years.

Assay execution took place at the deep level. Sequenced by immunoSEQ multiplex PCR; TCRdb stores in-frame clones only, minus some. The sample contains about 2.4 million clones, roughly 92% of which appear only once. Whole-study findings and limits: The four-donor shared clonotypes exceeded non-shared clonotypes in generation probability, with non-shared ones scoring lower. Despite large depth, sorted-subset datasets appeared incompletely sequenced.

Looked up from germline, CDR1 is SGHAT and CDR2 is FQNNGV. After removal of 5 bases from V and 5 bases from J, the junction contained 7 bases not matched to a gene. This CDR3 contains 14 residues. A note on this clone: Its antigen is not known.

The receptor was isolated from a man aged 18 to 30 in good health. Sequencing was performed on naive CD4+ T cells sorted from blood. Sample subset: CD45RA+ positively selected. The rearrangement uses TRBV11-2 and TRBJ1-1; 8 bases fit TRBD1. CDR3 in amino acids: CASSQGQGETEAFF. DNA of the CDR3: TGTGCCAGCAGCCAAGGACAGGGCGAGACTGAAGCTTTCTTT.